This paragraph covers one T cell receptor (beta chain) sequence. The target antigen is unknown. This sample was taken from a study of radiation and T cells in renal cell carcinoma. The time point was: blood 4 weeks post-SBRT, at nephrectomy. This sample's treatment: 15 Gy SBRT to primary tumor, nephrectomy 4 weeks later. Nephrectomy followed 15 Gy stereotactic body radiation by 4 weeks. Radiation-treated patients gave blood at baseline, week 2 and week 4. Germline loops: CDR1 SNHLY, CDR2 FYNNEI. J gave up 3 bases and V 1 base, and 1 base lay outside the gene matches. This CDR3 is 14 amino acids long. Repertoires were generated with immunoSEQ multiplex PCR, while TCRdb's copy carries only in-frame clones and drops some. The table includes approximately 90,000 clones, over 80% detected once. General study results and limits: No pretreatment tumor biopsies were available for baseline clonotypes. In blood, top tumor clones expanded by 2 weeks, shrinking by 4.

Source: blood, taken from a patient whose treatment included radiotherapy and nephrectomy. The chain has TRBV2 and TRBJ2-3, with TRBD2 matching over 7 bases. The source of this sequence is a man aged 50-60 years with renal cell carcinoma. The CDR3 region has the DNA TGTGCCAGCAGTGAAGGGGGGGGTACAGATACGCAGTATTTT. Its protein is CASSEGGGTDTQYF.